This is a list of T cell receptor beta chains from one sample in a study of T cells in Graves' hyperthyroidism and ophthalmopathy. TCRdb independently ran MiXCR on the multiplex PCR reads; one entry per CDR3 protein. The repertoire has about 260,000 distinct CDR3 sequences, 15% to 20% of them found once; the top ten carry more than 25%. Sequenced sample: blood. These TCRs come from a woman aged 18-29 years with Graves' ophthalmopathy. Both conserved end residues are part of each CDR3. The D gene is left open where the match is weak. Size is stated for part of the rows, as once, few or many counts, or as a class when the clone is expanded.

TRBD2	-	TRBV13	TRBJ2-3	CASSYDSGTSGTTDTQYF	TGTGCCAGCAGCTACGATTCCGGGACTAGCGGGACTACAGATACGCAGTATTTT
-	many	TRBV28	TRBJ2-3	CASERGDTQYF	TGTGCCAGCGAAAGGGGTGATACGCAGTATTTT
-	many	TRBV11-3	TRBJ2-2	CASSTPRGQGTGELFF	TGTGCCAGCAGCACCCCCCGGGGGCAAGGAACCGGGGAGCTGTTTTTT
-	many	TRBV11-2	TRBJ2-2	CASSPGRRENTGELFF	TGTGCCAGCAGCCCGGGACGAAGGGAGAACACCGGGGAGCTGTTTTTT
-	many	TRBV6-1	TRBJ2-2	CASRAIAGELFF	TGTGCCAGCAGAGCCATAGCCGGGGAGCTGTTTTTT
TRBD1	few	TRBV7-6	TRBJ1-2	CASSLPGTGTYGYTF	TGTGCCAGCAGCCTTCCCGGGACAGGGACCTATGGCTACACCTTC
TRBD1	-	TRBV19	TRBJ1-5	CASSPQGRQPQHF	TGTGCCAGTAGTCCACAGGGGAGACAGCCCCAGCATTTT
TRBD2	many	TRBV9	TRBJ2-1	CASSVGGLAGFVYNEQFF	TGTGCCAGCAGCGTAGGGGGACTAGCGGGTTTTGTCTACAATGAGCAGTTCTTC
TRBD2	many	TRBV6-1	TRBJ2-7	CASSEWASGGYEQYF	TGTGCCAGCAGTGAATGGGCTAGCGGGGGTTACGAGCAGTACTTC
TRBD2	few	TRBV4-1	TRBJ2-1	CASSQAGGAYNEQFF	TGCGCCAGCAGCCAAGCGGGAGGCGCATACAATGAGCAGTTCTTC
-	many	TRBV10-2	TRBJ1-2	CASSERRIYGYTF	TGCGCCAGCAGTGAGCGCAGAATCTATGGCTACACCTTC
-	many	TRBV20-1	TRBJ2-7	CSASGISYEQYF	TGCAGTGCTTCCGGGATCTCCTACGAGCAGTACTTC
-	-	TRBV14	TRBJ2-1	CASSPRSSYNEQFF	TGTGCCAGCAGCCCCAGAAGCTCCTACAATGAGCAGTTCTTC
-	many	TRBV9	TRBJ2-7	CASSVGGPYEQYF	TGTGCCAGCAGCGTAGGAGGACCCTACGAGCAGTACTTC
TRBD2	few	TRBV19	TRBJ2-3	CASSATSGASTDTQYF	TGTGCCAGTAGTGCGACTAGCGGGGCTAGCACAGATACGCAGTATTTT
TRBD2	once	TRBV7-2	TRBJ2-7	CASSSRTSDYEQYF	TGTGCCAGCAGCTCTAGGACTAGCGACTACGAGCAGTACTTC
-	once	TRBV28	TRBJ1-1	CASSEAGLGLGEAFF	TGTGCCAGCAGTGAAGCTGGCCTTGGATTGGGTGAAGCTTTCTTT
TRBD2	many	TRBV6-2/TRBV6-3	TRBJ2-1	CASASGGGSGNEQFF	TGTGCCAGCGCATCGGGCGGGGGGAGTGGGAATGAGCAGTTCTTC
-	-	TRBV5-1	TRBJ2-7	CASSLGGDHYEQYF	TGCGCCAGCAGCTTGGGTGGGGACCACTACGAGCAGTACTTC